This T cell receptor (beta chain) was obtained from a study of OX40 agonist ivuxolimab in advanced cancers. As for the study in general: The eligibility criteria allowed prior anti-PD-1, anti-PD-L1 or anti-CTLA-4 therapy, and under 50% had some.

Study-level findings and limits: No antigen was identified for the clonally expanded peripheral T cells. Clonal expansion from baseline to week 6 occurred in both CD4+ and CD8+ T cells.

The protocol was immunoSEQ multiplex PCR, while the TCRdb copy is restricted to in-frame clones and leaves out a portion. The data show 15,000 to 25,000 clones, 83% seen once. Germline values: CDR1 MNHEY, CDR2 SVGAGI. The J segment lost 6 bases and the V segment lost 0 bases, leaving 4 bases of the junction unmatched. The CDR3 has 15 amino acids. As for this clone: Its cognate antigen is unknown.

This TCR came from an adult with an advanced solid tumor such as melanoma, head and neck, liver or kidney cancer. The specimen was CD4+ or CD8+ T cells sorted from blood, collected in a trial of the OX40 agonist ivuxolimab. The chain links TRBV6-5 to TRBJ2-2; TRBD1 matches 7 bases. CDR3 bases: TGTGCCAGCAGTTACTCGAATCAGGGGGCCGGGGAGCTGTTTTTT. It is translated as CASSYSNQGAGELFF.